A selection of T cell receptor beta chains follows, all from one sample in a study of pediatric ulcerative colitis. This table comes from immunoSEQ multiplex PCR, and its TCRdb copy is limited to in-frame clones, with some not included. This table has about 34,000 clones, about 75% appearing once. The sample consisted of gut tissue. Source of these receptors: a boy aged 5-17 years with severe ulcerative colitis. Each CDR3 is given with its conserved first and last residue. The D gene is left open where the match is weak. A row's size may be missing; if present it is once, few, many or a size class.

D gene,V gene,J gene,clone size,CDR3 length,CDR3 DNA,CDR3 protein
.,TRBV6-5,TRBJ2-7,.,16,TGTGCCAGCAGTTACTCGACTCCTTCGAGCTCCTACGAGCAGTACTTC,CASSYSTPSSSYEQYF
.,TRBV5-1,TRBJ2-3,.,14,TGCGCCAGCAGCTTGGGGCAGGGGTCAGATACGCAGTATTTT,CASSLGQGSDTQYF
.,TRBV5-1,TRBJ2-7,.,15,TGCGCCAGCAGCCCGGGGGACAGCGCCGCTCACGAGCAGTACTTC,CASSPGDSAAHEQYF
.,TRBV7-7,TRBJ2-1,few,13,TGTGCCAGCAGTCCCGACAGGAACAATGAGCAGTTCTTC,CASSPDRNNEQFF
.,TRBV6-1,TRBJ2-3,.,13,TGTGCCAGTAGATTATCTGGTACGGATACGCAGTATTTT,CASRLSGTDTQYF
TRBD1,TRBV28,TRBJ1-6,few,13,TGTGCCAGCAGCAGCGACAGGGTATCACCCCTCCACTTT,CASSSDRVSPLHF
.,TRBV28,TRBJ2-7,.,12,TGTGCCAGCAGCCGACAGGCCTACGAGCAGTACTTC,CASSRQAYEQYF
.,TRBV6-5,TRBJ2-1,.,16,TGTGCCAGCAGTTACTCGATGGGGGGGCCCTACAATGAGCAGTTCTTC,CASSYSMGGPYNEQFF
TRBD2,TRBV4-2,TRBJ2-7,once,16,TGTGCCAGCAGCCAAGAGGTAAAGCGGGGCCCTTACGAGCAGTACTTC,CASSQEVKRGPYEQYF
TRBD1,TRBV19,TRBJ1-6,once,14,TGTGCCAGTAGCGTCGGGACAGCTAATTCACCCCTCCACTTT,CASSVGTANSPLHF
.,TRBV2,TRBJ2-1,.,15,TGTGCCAGCAGTGAACATTTGGGCCCGAACAATGAGCAGTTCTTC,CASSEHLGPNNEQFF
TRBD1,TRBV28,TRBJ1-1,once,14,TGTGCCAGCAGCGAGACAGGGGGCAGGGCTGAAGCTTTCTTT,CASSETGGRAEAFF
TRBD1,TRBV9,TRBJ2-5,.,16,TGTGCCAGCAGCGCGGGGACTGGACAGGGGGAAGAGACCCAGTACTTC,CASSAGTGQGEETQYF
.,TRBV19,TRBJ1-5,.,15,TGTGCCAGTAGTACTCAGGGGTTCGCCAATCAGCCCCAGCATTTT,CASSTQGFANQPQHF
.,TRBV11-2,TRBJ1-5,.,14,TGTGCCAGCAGCTTAGATATCAGCAATCAGCCCCAGCATTTT,CASSLDISNQPQHF
.,TRBV7-9,TRBJ1-2,.,14,TGTGCCAGCCCCCTTGGCCAGGGGAACTATGGCTACACCTTC,CASPLGQGNYGYTF
TRBD1,TRBV7-2,TRBJ2-2,.,16,TGTGCCAGCAGCTTTTGGACAGGGGATGGGTTCGGGGAGCTGTTTTTT,CASSFWTGDGFGELFF
.,TRBV9,TRBJ2-5,.,11,TGTGCCAGCAGCGAGGAAGAGACCCAGTACTTC,CASSEEETQYF
.,TRBV7-9,TRBJ1-2,.,11,TGTGCCAGCAGTTTGACCGATGGCTACACCTTC,CASSLTDGYTF
.,TRBV11-3,TRBJ2-5,.,13,TGTGCCAGCAGCCCTCGCCCTGGGGAGACCCAGTACTTC,CASSPRPGETQYF
.,TRBV20-1,TRBJ1-2,once,10,TGCAGTGCTAGAATCCATGGCTACACCTTC,CSARIHGYTF
.,TRBV11-3,TRBJ2-7,.,15,TGTGCCAGCAGCTTAGCCCGGGACACCTCCTACGAGCAGTACTTC,CASSLARDTSYEQYF
.,TRBV5-1,TRBJ2-1,.,17,TGCGCCAGCAGCTTGTATGATAGTGGGGGTCCCTACAATGAGCAGTTCTTC,CASSLYDSGGPYNEQFF
TRBD1,TRBV5-6,TRBJ2-3,once,18,TGTGCCAGCAGCTTGGGCGACAGGGGGCTGGTTTGGGCAGATACGCAGTATTTT,CASSLGDRGLVWADTQYF
.,TRBV9,TRBJ2-2,.,13,TGTGCCAGCAGCGAGCCCCTAGCCGGGGAGCTGTTTTTT,CASSEPLAGELFF
TRBD1,TRBV4-1,TRBJ2-3,few,15,TGCGCCAGCAGCCTCGGACAGGAATACACAGATACGCAGTATTTT,CASSLGQEYTDTQYF
.,TRBV18,TRBJ1-2,.,16,TGTGCCAGCTCACCACCGACGAGGACAGCAGCTTATGGCTACACCTTC,CASSPPTRTAAYGYTF
TRBD2,TRBV5-1,TRBJ2-7,.,17,TGCGCCAGCAGCTTGGCCGTTGGACTAGCGGGGGGGTACGAGCAGTACTTC,CASSLAVGLAGGYEQYF
.,TRBV7-9,TRBJ1-2,.,12,TGTGCCAGCAGCTCGAGTAACTATGGCTACACCTTC,CASSSSNYGYTF
.,TRBV4-1,TRBJ2-1,.,14,TGCGCCAGCAGCCAAGGGACATACGGGGGCGAGCAGTTCTTC,CASSQGTYGGEQFF
.,TRBV5-1,TRBJ2-7,few,14,TGCGCCAGCAGTCGGGGACTCAAAGACTACGAGCAGTACTTC,CASSRGLKDYEQYF
.,TRBV15,TRBJ1-5,.,16,TGTGCCACCAGCAGACGAGGGGGTAATAGCAATCAGCCCCAGCATTTT,CATSRRGGNSNQPQHF
TRBD1,TRBV10-1,TRBJ2-2,.,16,TGCGCCAGCAGTGAGTTTGGACAGGGAGAAACCGGGGAGCTGTTTTTT,CASSEFGQGETGELFF
TRBD2,TRBV7-2,TRBJ2-2,.,15,TGTGCCAGCAGCCCCGGGAGGATAGGCACCGGGGAGCTGTTTTTT,CASSPGRIGTGELFF
.,TRBV7-9,TRBJ2-3,.,15,TGTGCCAGCAGCTTAGGAGGGACATACACAGATACGCAGTATTTT,CASSLGGTYTDTQYF
.,TRBV2,TRBJ1-2,.,16,TGTGCCAGCCGAATGGGGGGGCGGACTTCTAACTATGGCTACACCTTC,CASRMGGRTSNYGYTF
TRBD1,TRBV2,TRBJ2-5,.,18,TGTGCCAGCAGTGAAGTTCGAAGAGGTTTGGGACAGGGAGGGACCCAGTACTTC,CASSEVRRGLGQGGTQYF
TRBD1,TRBV4-1,TRBJ2-2,.,16,TGCGCCAGCAGCCTGCAAGGGGACAGGGGCACCGGGGAGCTGTTTTTT,CASSLQGDRGTGELFF
.,TRBV20-1,TRBJ1-1,.,11,TGCAGTGCTAGAGAGCTCGGGGGGGCTTTCTTT,CSARELGGAFF
.,TRBV5-5,TRBJ1-6,medium-sized,13,TGTGCCAGCAGCTTGGAGGTGCGGTCACCCCTCCACTTT,CASSLEVRSPLHF
.,TRBV7-6,TRBJ2-2,.,16,TGTGCCAGCAGCTTAGGTGGAGGGGGCGAAACCGGGGAGCTGTTTTTT,CASSLGGGGETGELFF
.,TRBV2,TRBJ1-1,few,10,TGTGCCAGCATGAAGTCTGAAGCTTTCTTT,CASMKSEAFF
.,TRBV7-7,TRBJ2-1,.,16,TGTGCCAGCAGCCCATCGGGGGCCTCCAGGATCAATGAGCAGTTCTTC,CASSPSGASRINEQFF
.,TRBV28,TRBJ2-1,.,13,TGTGCCAGCATCACAGGGTTCTACAATGAGCAGTTCTTC,CASITGFYNEQFF
TRBD2,TRBV7-9,TRBJ2-7,.,18,TGTGCCAGCAGCACAACAAGAACTAGCGGGGGGGTCTCCTACGAGCAGTACTTC,CASSTTRTSGGVSYEQYF
.,TRBV2,TRBJ2-5,.,11,TGTGCCAGCAGTGTAAAAGAGACCCAGTACTTC,CASSVKETQYF
.,TRBV6-4,TRBJ1-1,.,16,TGTGCCAGACGACAGCCGCTAAGCCCTTTGAACACTGAAGCTTTCTTT,CARRQPLSPLNTEAFF
.,TRBV18,TRBJ1-4,.,14,TGTGCCAGCTCACTATTGGCGTCAGATGAAAAACTGTTTTTT,CASSLLASDEKLFF
.,TRBV5-4,TRBJ1-1,few,13,TGTGCCAGCAGCTTGGACTCGAACACTGAAGCTTTCTTT,CASSLDSNTEAFF
.,TRBV14,TRBJ1-4,.,15,TGTGCCAGCAGCCAACCAGGAGGTCTTAACGAAAAACTGTTTTTT,CASSQPGGLNEKLFF
.,TRBV10-1,TRBJ1-1,.,13,TGCGCCAGCAGTGATCCGGGGGGGACTGAAGCTTTCTTT,CASSDPGGTEAFF
.,TRBV25-1,TRBJ2-1,.,18,TGTGCCAGCAGTGATTCTATCGCGGCTAGTGACTCCTACAATGAGCAGTTCTTC,CASSDSIAASDSYNEQFF
TRBD1,TRBV14,TRBJ1-3,.,17,TGTGCCAGCAGCCGAGAAAGACAGGGTCGCTCTGGAAACACCATATATTTT,CASSRERQGRSGNTIYF